This entry describes one TCR beta chain. This clone was counted only a few times. The target of this receptor is not known. Within one base of it there is no much larger clone, and no base qualities were kept. Each sample received between 2.24 and 4.92 ug of genomic DNA as input, and paired samples received equal DNA input. TCR beta libraries were constructed with the immunoSEQ hsTCRbeta Kit, with multiplexed V and J gene primers used across two PCR steps. Pooled libraries, together with positive and negative controls, were sequenced on an Illumina MiSeq with a 100-cycle paired-end protocol. In the paper's pipeline: The immunoSEQ vendor processed the raw data into normalized, annotated TCR beta repertoire reports. Richness was defined as the number of unique clones by nucleotide sequence, and the iChao1 and Efron-Thisted estimators were used to extrapolate total richness. Paired lesions were characterized and compared using Pielou's evenness, Simpson's index, top-ten clone proportional abundance, and the Morisita overlap index. TCRdb holds this immuneACCESS table with in-frame rearrangements only. Some clones are missing; in checked studies, unresolved V genes explain under half, and the rest has no known cause. V and J calls and clone size are those listed in that table; D and trimming were worked out from the DNA. The sample table contains roughly 5,100 clones; only one count was recorded for 84% of them. Clones ranked in the top ten supply around 6.5% of the sample.

The record originates from a study of T cells in lung cancer brain metastases (dated by TCRdb to the late 2010s). For the study in its entirety: Most of the 20 patients had a history of tobacco use, with a median of around 41 pack-years. In this study, the TCR beta CDR3 repertoires of fully resected primary non-small cell lung cancers were compared with those of paired brain metastases. About 90% of the 20 patients received no interval therapy between primary and metastasis resection. The cohort included 20 or so patients who provided about 40 specimens, with each patient contributing one primary lung lesion and one brain metastasis. An average DNA integrity number of about 3.9 was found in both primary and metastatic specimens, and no significant difference was detected between sites. Median interval between primary and brain metastasis specimen acquisition was approximately 320 days. Of the patients, 11 were female and 8 or 9 were male, and their median age at first diagnosis was about 56 years.

The germline V gene provides CDR1 LGHNT and CDR2 FRNRAP. Clipping removes 6 bases from V and 5 bases from J, with 5 as the unmatched junction base count. The CDR3 runs 14 amino acids, cysteine and phenylalanine included. The DNA shown is the 42-base CDR3, in frame from base 1. General findings and caveats noted by the study authors: The ten most abundant clones made up a significantly larger repertoire fraction in brain metastases than primaries, suggesting clonal expansion. Retrieval of the complete infiltrating T cell repertoire may have been prevented by DNA fragmentation in FFPE samples. It was not possible to control for the effects of preoperative corticosteroids on T cell infiltration in brain metastases. Most clones were lesion-specific, with limited overlap between paired lesions (mean Morisita index approximately 0.24). Compared with their paired primaries, brain metastases had significantly fewer unique productive clones (median about 1,500 versus 4,500).

Patients had resection either for delayed recurrence of a solitary brain metastasis or for synchronous oligometastatic disease. Patients with a history of multiple malignancies were excluded so that cancers other than NSCLC would not be included. Using marked H&E slides as a guide, tumor areas were macrodissected from four to six unstained about 10 um sections that had been deparaffinized. All specimens were fixed in formalin and embedded in paraffin (FFPE). The AllPrep DNA/RNA FFPE Kit was used to extract genomic DNA. This TCR came from a man between 45 and 60 years old with non-small cell lung cancer that had spread to the brain. The sequence joins TRBV12-5 to TRBJ2-1; TRBD1 agrees with 9 junctional bases. Sequencing was carried out using tumor tissue from a brain metastasis. This specimen's cell subset or site label, per the study, means: paired resected brain metastasis. The CDR3 reads CASGPGQGHNEQFF. At the DNA level, the sequence is TGTGCTAGTGGCCCGGGACAGGGACACAATGAGCAGTTCTTC.